This T cell receptor (beta chain) was identified in a study of early T cells in non-severe SARS-CoV-2 infection. TCRdb called the 5' RACE reads again in MiXCR, with one record for every CDR3 protein. In the table there are fewer than 35,000 distinct CDR3 sequences, approximately 6.3% of which are singletons. The CDR3 runs to 17 residues. J was trimmed by 0 bases and V by 6 bases; bases with no gene match: 11. Germline CDR1 and CDR2: KGHSH and LQKENI. There are many counts of this clonotype. This TCR was sampled from an adult who was a healthcare worker with PCR-confirmed SARS-CoV-2 infection or an uninfected control (not recorded which). Sequenced: whole blood. The chain joins TRBV18 to TRBJ1-5; TRBD1 matches 7 bases. CDR3 loop: CASSPTGAPYSNQPQHF. DNA of the CDR3: TGTGCCAGCTCTCCCACAGGGGCGCCTTATAGCAATCAGCCCCAGCATTTT. Using reference TRBV18 and TRBJ1-5 for the parts outside the CDR3, the full variable domain is NAGVMQNPRHLVRRRGQEARLRCSPMKGHSHVYWYRQLPEEGLKFMVYLQKENIIDESGMPKERFSAEFPKEGPSILRIQQVVRGDSAAYFCASSPTGAPYSNQPQHFGDGTRLSIL.